This T cell receptor beta chain stems from a study of cytomegalovirus exposure and HLA in healthy donors. Study results and limitations: V- and J-gene trimming in TCR beta was tied to a missense DCLRE1C variant by an analysis performed later.

The PCR made use of 60 Vbeta and 13 Jbeta primers. Data came from immunoSEQ multiplex PCR; TCRdb stores just in-frame clones and leaves some out. The sample shows under 200,000 clones, approximately 81% of them seen only once. Germline loops: CDR1 MGHRA, CDR2 YSYEKL. V trimming: 1 base; J trimming: 4 bases; junction bases outside the gene matches: 2. This CDR3 has 14 amino acids. This clone has a handful of counts. Its specificity is unknown. The TCR was taken from a female donor in good health and CMV-seronegative. The specimen was PBMCs. The genes are TRBV4-1 and TRBJ1-1, with 8 bases that match TRBD1. For the CDR3, the DNA is TGCGCCAGCAGCCAAGTTGGGACAGGCACTGAAGCTTTCTTT. It codes for CASSQVGTGTEAFF.